Listed below are T cell receptor beta chains from one sample, sequenced in a study of T-cell memory formation after mild COVID-19. TCRdb redid the calling of the 5' RACE reads with MiXCR, one entry per CDR3 protein. The sample yields around 430,000 distinct CDR3 sequences, about 17% seen once. The sample comprised PBMCs or a T cell subset sorted from them (not recorded which). The receptors derive from a young man who had mild COVID-19 (a few samples of this study predate the infection). Cell type and time point are not known. Each CDR3 is given with its conserved first and last residue. The order of the fields is J gene, V gene, CDR3 protein.

j_gene: TRBJ1-5
v_gene: TRBV24-1
CDR3aa: CATSDFSDQPQHF

j_gene: TRBJ2-1
v_gene: TRBV5-1
CDR3aa: CASSLWDPSLVNEQLF

j_gene: TRBJ2-5
v_gene: TRBV25-1
CDR3aa: CASSEWEGETQYF

j_gene: TRBJ1-2
v_gene: TRBV29-1
CDR3aa: CSVEAGVDGYTF

j_gene: TRBJ1-1
v_gene: TRBV4-1
CDR3aa: CASSEQGSQTEAFF

j_gene: TRBJ2-3
v_gene: TRBV29-1
CDR3aa: CSVAAGVLTDTQYF

j_gene: TRBJ1-4
v_gene: TRBV19
CDR3aa: CASRGLWTNEKLFF

j_gene: TRBJ1-1
v_gene: TRBV20-1
CDR3aa: CSARDRAEAFF

j_gene: TRBJ2-3
v_gene: TRBV5-6
CDR3aa: CASSSAGLALPGYF

j_gene: TRBJ1-1
v_gene: TRBV15
CDR3aa: CATSRGRRGQGGRAMNTEAFF

j_gene: TRBJ2-7
v_gene: TRBV20-1
CDR3aa: CSARVGSPYEQYF

j_gene: TRBJ1-1
v_gene: TRBV28
CDR3aa: CASSAWTGEHTEAFF

j_gene: TRBJ1-2
v_gene: TRBV7-2
CDR3aa: CASSLVSSGTAGYTF

j_gene: TRBJ2-5
v_gene: TRBV5-4
CDR3aa: CASSGRTGLLETQYF

j_gene: TRBJ1-1
v_gene: TRBV20-1
CDR3aa: CSAPHRVNTEAFF

j_gene: TRBJ1-5
v_gene: TRBV2
CDR3aa: CASSKEGAGNQPQHF

j_gene: TRBJ2-1
v_gene: TRBV20-1
CDR3aa: CSAWTSGGSYNEQFF

j_gene: TRBJ2-5
v_gene: TRBV9
CDR3aa: CASSVGKGPRVQETQYF

j_gene: TRBJ2-1
v_gene: TRBV6-2/TRBV6-3
CDR3aa: CASSSGLTEFF

j_gene: TRBJ1-2
v_gene: TRBV5-4
CDR3aa: CASSLARGGSNYGYTF

j_gene: TRBJ1-2
v_gene: TRBV25-1
CDR3aa: CASSELGFYGYTF

j_gene: TRBJ2-4
v_gene: TRBV29-1
CDR3aa: CSVEGGDGTKNIQYF

j_gene: TRBJ2-5
v_gene: TRBV11-2
CDR3aa: CASSLDFQETQYF

j_gene: TRBJ1-2
v_gene: TRBV20-1
CDR3aa: CSVRTNYGYTF

j_gene: TRBJ1-6
v_gene: TRBV7-2
CDR3aa: CASSSVLGTPGQGNSPLHF

j_gene: TRBJ2-4
v_gene: TRBV4-3
CDR3aa: CASSQGTNRENIQYF

j_gene: TRBJ1-1
v_gene: TRBV4-3
CDR3aa: CASSPLMVTPVTEAFF

j_gene: TRBJ1-1
v_gene: TRBV29-1
CDR3aa: CSVGLMNTEAFF

j_gene: TRBJ2-5
v_gene: TRBV12-3/TRBV12-4
CDR3aa: CASSFNIGGQGVETQYF

j_gene: TRBJ2-7
v_gene: TRBV5-1
CDR3aa: CASSLETGLGEQYF

j_gene: TRBJ1-1
v_gene: TRBV28
CDR3aa: CASSYYDRAYEAFF

j_gene: TRBJ1-2
v_gene: TRBV6-1
CDR3aa: CASSAGQKANYGYTF

j_gene: TRBJ1-4
v_gene: TRBV5-1
CDR3aa: CASSQQGGGEKLFF

j_gene: TRBJ1-2
v_gene: TRBV28
CDR3aa: CASSPTGGVNYGYTF

j_gene: TRBJ2-7
v_gene: TRBV6-1
CDR3aa: CASNRDRGRYEQYF

j_gene: TRBJ2-5
v_gene: TRBV9
CDR3aa: CASSVADRGKETQYF

j_gene: TRBJ1-3
v_gene: TRBV7-9
CDR3aa: CASSPDGVSSSGNTIYF